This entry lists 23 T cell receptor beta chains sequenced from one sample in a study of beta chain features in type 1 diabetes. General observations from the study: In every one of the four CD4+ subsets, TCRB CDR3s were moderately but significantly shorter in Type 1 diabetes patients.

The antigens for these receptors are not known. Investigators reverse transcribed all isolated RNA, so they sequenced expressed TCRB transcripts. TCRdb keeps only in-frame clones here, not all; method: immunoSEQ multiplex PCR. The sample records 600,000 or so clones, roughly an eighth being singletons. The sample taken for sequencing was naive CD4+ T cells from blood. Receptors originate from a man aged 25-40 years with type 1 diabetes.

CDR3 DNA sequence: TGTGCCAGCAGCTTACTTCGTCAGGGGGCGCTCTCGTACAATGAGCAGTTCTTC. This gives the protein CASSLLRQGALSYNEQFF. The chain is built from TRBV7-2 and TRBJ2-1, with 8 nucleotides matching TRBD1. The V segment lost 2 bases and the J segment 4 bases; nucleotides outside the gene matches: 13. Germline-derived CDR1 and CDR2 are SGHTA and FQGNSA. This CDR3 is built from 18 residues. The full variable domain, with the rest looked up from reference TRBV7-2 and TRBJ2-1, is GAGVSQSPSNKVTEKGKDVELRCDPISGHTALYWYRQSLGQGLEFLIYFQGNSAPDKSGLPSDRFSAERTGGSVSTLTIQRTQQEDSAVYLCASSLLRQGALSYNEQFFGPGTRLTVL.

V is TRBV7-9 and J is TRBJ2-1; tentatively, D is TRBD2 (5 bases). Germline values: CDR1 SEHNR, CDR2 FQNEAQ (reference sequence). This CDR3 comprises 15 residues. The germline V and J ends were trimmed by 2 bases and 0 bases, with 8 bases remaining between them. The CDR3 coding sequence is TGTGCCAGCAGCTTACTGGGAGTCTCCTACAATGAGCAGTTCTTC. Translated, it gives CASSLLGVSYNEQFF. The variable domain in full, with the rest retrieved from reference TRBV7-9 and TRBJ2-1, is DTGVSQNPRHKITKRGQNVTFRCDPISEHNRLYWYRQTLGQGPEFLTYFQNEAQLEKSRLLSDRFSAERPKGSFSTLEIQRTEQGDSAMYLCASSLLGVSYNEQFFGPGTRLTVL.

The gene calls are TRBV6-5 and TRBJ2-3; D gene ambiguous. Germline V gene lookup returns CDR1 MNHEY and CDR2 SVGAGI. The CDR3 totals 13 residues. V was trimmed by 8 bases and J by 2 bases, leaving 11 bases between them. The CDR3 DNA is TGTGCCAGCTCTAGAGTATCCACAGATACGCAGTATTTT. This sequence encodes CASSRVSTDTQYF.

CDR3 region: CASSETDSSTF. In DNA, the CDR3 is TGTGCCAGCAGTGAAACAGACAGTTCAACCTTC. V gene TRBV6-1 combines with J gene TRBJ1-2, with a possible D match to TRBD1 (5 bases). Trimming removed 2 bases at V and 14 bases at J, with 12 bases between. CDR1 is MNHNS, CDR2 SASEGT, per germline. The CDR3 runs to 11 residues.

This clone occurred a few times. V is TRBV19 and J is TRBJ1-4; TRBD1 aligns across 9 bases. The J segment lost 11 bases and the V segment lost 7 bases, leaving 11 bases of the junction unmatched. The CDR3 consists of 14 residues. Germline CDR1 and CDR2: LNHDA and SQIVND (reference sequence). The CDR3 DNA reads TGTGCCAGTATTCCGCCCGGGACAGGGCATAAACTGTTTTTT. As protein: CASIPPGTGHKLFF. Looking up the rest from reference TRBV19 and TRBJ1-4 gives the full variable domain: DGGITQSPKYLFRKEGQNVTLSCEQNLNHDAMYWYRQDPGQGLRLIYYSQIVNDFQKGDIAEGYSVSREKKESFPLTVTSAQKNPTAFYLCASIPPGTGHKLFFGSGTQLSVL.

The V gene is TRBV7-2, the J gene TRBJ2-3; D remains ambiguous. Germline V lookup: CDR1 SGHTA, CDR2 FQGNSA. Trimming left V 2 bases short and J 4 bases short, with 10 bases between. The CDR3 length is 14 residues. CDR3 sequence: CASSLNTVSDTQYF. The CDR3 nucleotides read TGTGCCAGCAGCTTAAACACGGTATCAGATACGCAGTATTTT. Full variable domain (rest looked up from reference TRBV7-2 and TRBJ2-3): GAGVSQSPSNKVTEKGKDVELRCDPISGHTALYWYRQSLGQGLEFLIYFQGNSAPDKSGLPSDRFSAERTGGSVSTLTIQRTQQEDSAVYLCASSLNTVSDTQYFGPGTRLTVL.

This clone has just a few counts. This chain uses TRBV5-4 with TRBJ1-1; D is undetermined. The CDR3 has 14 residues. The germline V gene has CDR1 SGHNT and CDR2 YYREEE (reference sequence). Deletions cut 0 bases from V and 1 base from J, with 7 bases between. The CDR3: CASSLGARNTEAFF. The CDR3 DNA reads TGTGCCAGCAGCTTGGGGGCACGGAACACTGAAGCTTTCTTT.

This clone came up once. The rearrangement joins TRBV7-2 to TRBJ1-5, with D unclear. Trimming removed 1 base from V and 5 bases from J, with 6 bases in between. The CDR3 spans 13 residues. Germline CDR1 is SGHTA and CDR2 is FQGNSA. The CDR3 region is CASSLVFDQPQHF. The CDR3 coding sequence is TGTGCCAGCAGCTTAGTATTTGATCAGCCCCAGCATTTT.

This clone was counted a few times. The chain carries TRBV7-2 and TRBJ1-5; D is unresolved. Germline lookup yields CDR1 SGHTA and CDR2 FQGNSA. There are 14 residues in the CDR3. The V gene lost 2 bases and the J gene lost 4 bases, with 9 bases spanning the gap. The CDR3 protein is CASSLTSGNQPQHF. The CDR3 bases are TGTGCCAGCAGCTTAACTTCTGGGAATCAGCCCCAGCATTTT.

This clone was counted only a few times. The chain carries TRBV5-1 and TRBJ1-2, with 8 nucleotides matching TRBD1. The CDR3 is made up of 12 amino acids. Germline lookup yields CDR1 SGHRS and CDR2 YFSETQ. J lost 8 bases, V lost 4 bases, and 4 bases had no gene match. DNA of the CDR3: TGCGCCAGCAGCCTGGGGACAGGAGGCTACACCTTC. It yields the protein CASSLGTGGYTF. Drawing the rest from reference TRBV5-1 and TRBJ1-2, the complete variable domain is KAGVTQTPRYLIKTRGQQVTLSCSPISGHRSVSWYQQTPGQGLQFLFEYFSETQRNKGNFPGRFSGRQFSNSRSEMNVSTLELGDSALYLCASSLGTGGYTFGSGTRLTVV.

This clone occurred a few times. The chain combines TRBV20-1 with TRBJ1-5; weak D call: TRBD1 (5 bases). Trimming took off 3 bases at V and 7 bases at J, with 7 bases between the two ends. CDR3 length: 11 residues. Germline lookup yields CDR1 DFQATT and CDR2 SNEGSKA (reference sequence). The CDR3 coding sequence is TGCAGTGCTAGCCAGGGCCAGCCCCAGCATTTT. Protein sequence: CSASQGQPQHF.

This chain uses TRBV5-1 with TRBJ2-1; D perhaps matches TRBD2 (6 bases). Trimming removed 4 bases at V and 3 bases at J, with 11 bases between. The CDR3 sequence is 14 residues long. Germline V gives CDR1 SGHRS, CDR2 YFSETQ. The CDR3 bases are TGCGCCAGCAGCCCACCGGGACTCTACAATGAGCAGTTCTTC. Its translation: CASSPPGLYNEQFF.

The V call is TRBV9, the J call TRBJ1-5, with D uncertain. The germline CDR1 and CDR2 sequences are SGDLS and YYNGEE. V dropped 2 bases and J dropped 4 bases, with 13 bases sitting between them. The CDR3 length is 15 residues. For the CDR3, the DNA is TGTGCCAGCAGCGTTCAACCGGACGTGAATCAGCCCCAGCATTTT. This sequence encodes CASSVQPDVNQPQHF. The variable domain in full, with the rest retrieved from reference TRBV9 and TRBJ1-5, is DSGVTQTPKHLITATGQRVTLRCSPRSGDLSVYWYQQSLDQGLQFLIQYYNGEERAKGNILERFSAQQFPDLHSELNLSSLELGDSALYFCASSVQPDVNQPQHFGDGTRLSIL.

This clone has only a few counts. The CDR3 bases are TGTGCCAGCTCACTAGCGGGAGATGATGGCTACACCTTC. Its translation: CASSLAGDDGYTF. V is TRBV27 and J is TRBJ1-2; D ambiguous. This CDR3 is 13 amino acids long. The germline V gene has CDR1 MNHEY and CDR2 SMNVEV (reference sequence). With 8 bases removed from V and 6 bases from J, the gap between germline ends came to 16 bases.

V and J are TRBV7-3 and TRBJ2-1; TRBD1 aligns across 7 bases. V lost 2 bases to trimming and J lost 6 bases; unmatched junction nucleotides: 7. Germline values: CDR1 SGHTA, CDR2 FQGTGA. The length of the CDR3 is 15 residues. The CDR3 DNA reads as TGTGCCAGCAGCTTACAGCTTAGGGGGCCCAATGAGCAGTTCTTC. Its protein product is CASSLQLRGPNEQFF.

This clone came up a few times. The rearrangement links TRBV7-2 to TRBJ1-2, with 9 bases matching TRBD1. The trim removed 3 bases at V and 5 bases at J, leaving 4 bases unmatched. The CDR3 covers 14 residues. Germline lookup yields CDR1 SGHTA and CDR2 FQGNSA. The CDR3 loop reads CASSFGTGKYGYTF. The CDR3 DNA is TGTGCCAGCAGCTTCGGGACAGGGAAGTATGGCTACACCTTC.

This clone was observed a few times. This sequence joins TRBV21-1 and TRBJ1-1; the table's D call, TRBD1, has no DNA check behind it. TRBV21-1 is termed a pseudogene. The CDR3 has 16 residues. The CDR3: CASSPAKVSGHTEAFF. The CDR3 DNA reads TGTGCCAGCAGTCCTGCAAAGGTTTCTGGGCACACTGAAGCTTTCTTT.

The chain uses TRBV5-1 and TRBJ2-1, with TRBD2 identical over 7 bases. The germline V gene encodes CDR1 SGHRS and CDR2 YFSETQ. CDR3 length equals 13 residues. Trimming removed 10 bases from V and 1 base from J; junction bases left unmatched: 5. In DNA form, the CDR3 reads TGCGCCTCCAGGGAGGGGTCCTACAATGAGCAGTTCTTC. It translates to CASREGSYNEQFF.

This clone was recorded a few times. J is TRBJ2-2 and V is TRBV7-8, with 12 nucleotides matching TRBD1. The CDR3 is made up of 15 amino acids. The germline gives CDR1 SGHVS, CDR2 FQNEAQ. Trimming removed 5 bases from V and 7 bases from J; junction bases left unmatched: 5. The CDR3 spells CASSRDRGLGGELFF. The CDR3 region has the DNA TGTGCCAGCAGCCGGGACAGGGGGCTGGGCGGGGAGCTGTTTTTT.

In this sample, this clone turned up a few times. The CDR3: CAWSPGHGNTIYF. DNA for the CDR3: TGTGCCTGGTCCCCGGGACACGGAAACACCATATATTTT. The rearrangement uses TRBV30 and TRBJ1-3, with D possibly matching TRBD1 (6 bases). Germline-derived CDR1 and CDR2 are GTSNPN and SVGIG (reference sequence). The CDR3 is 13 residues long. The V gene lost 5 bases and the J gene lost 4 bases, with 12 bases spanning the gap. Filled out from reference TRBV30 and TRBJ1-3, the complete variable domain reads SQTIHQWPATLVQPVGSPLSLECTVEGTSNPNLYWYRQAAGRGLQLLFYSVGIGQISSEVPQNLSASRPQDRQFILSSKKLLLSDSGFYLCAWSPGHGNTIYFGEGSWLTVV.

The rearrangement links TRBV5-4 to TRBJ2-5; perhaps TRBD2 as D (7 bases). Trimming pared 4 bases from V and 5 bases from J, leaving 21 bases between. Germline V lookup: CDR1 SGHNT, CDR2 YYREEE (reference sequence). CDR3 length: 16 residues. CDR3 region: CASSPRGGVSTETQYF. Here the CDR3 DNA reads TGTGCCAGCAGCCCCCGCGGGGGCGTGTCGACCGAGACCCAGTACTTC. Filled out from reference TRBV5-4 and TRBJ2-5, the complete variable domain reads ETGVTQSPTHLIKTRGQQVTLRCSSQSGHNTVSWYQQALGQGPQFIFQYYREEENGRGNFPPRFSGLQFPNYSSELNVNALELDDSALYLCASSPRGGVSTETQYFGPGTRLLVL.

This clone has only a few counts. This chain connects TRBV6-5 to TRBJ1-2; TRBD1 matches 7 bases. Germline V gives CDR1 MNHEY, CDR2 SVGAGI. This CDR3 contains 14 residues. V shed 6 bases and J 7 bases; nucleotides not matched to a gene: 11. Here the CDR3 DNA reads TGTGCCAGCAGGACAGGGACCCTCCCTGTTGGCTACACCTTC. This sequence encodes CASRTGTLPVGYTF.

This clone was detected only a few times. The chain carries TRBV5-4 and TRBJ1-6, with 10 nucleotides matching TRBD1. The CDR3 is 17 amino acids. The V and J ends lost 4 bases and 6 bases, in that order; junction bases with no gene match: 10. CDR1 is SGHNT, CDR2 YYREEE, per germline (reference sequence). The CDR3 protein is CASSPTTGGIGNSPLHF. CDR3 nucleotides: TGTGCCAGCAGCCCGACGACAGGGGGCATCGGTAATTCACCCCTCCACTTT.